This TCR beta chain derives from a study of OX40 agonist ivuxolimab in advanced cancers. Study information: Ivuxolimab, an antibody acting as an agonist of OX40 (CD134), was used to treat patients. Prior anti-PD-1, anti-PD-L1 or anti-CTLA-4 therapy was allowed; around 40% had some.

Profiled with immunoSEQ multiplex PCR; TCRdb holds only in-frame clones, not every one. The repertoire consists of nearly 80,000 clones, with approximately 84% occurring once and the leading ten covering around a quarter. The CDR3 runs to 16 residues. V lost 3 bases to trimming and J lost 4 bases; unmatched junction nucleotides: 8. This specimen was CD4+ or CD8+ T cells sorted from blood, taken in a trial of the OX40 agonist ivuxolimab. This receptor was taken from an adult with an advanced solid tumor such as melanoma, head and neck, liver or kidney cancer. This sequence joins TRBV23-1 and TRBJ1-5; 8 bases line up with TRBD1. TRBV23-1 is flagged as an ORF with uncertain function. The CDR3 is CASSQGDRGGNQPQHF. CDR3 coding DNA: TGCGCCAGCAGTCAGGGCGACAGGGGCGGGAATCAGCCCCAGCATTTT.